The entry below describes one T cell receptor (beta chain). TCRdb's copy holds only in-frame clones and misses some; the assay was immunoSEQ multiplex PCR. The table shows about 150,000 clones, with over 75% occurring only once. This entry belongs to a study of T cell responses to AZD1222 COVID-19 vaccine. CDR1 is LGHDT, CDR2 YNNKEL, per germline (reference sequence). The CDR3 is 18 amino acids. V shed 0 bases and J shed 7 bases, with 24 bases lying between them. This specimen consisted of peripheral blood, obtained on day 0 of AZD1222 vaccination. The TCR originated in an adult in good health. The chain couples TRBV3-1 (or the pseudogene TRBV3-2) to TRBJ1-2; possible D gene TRBD1, 5 bases. CDR3 amino acids: CASSQEGGGRTTLTGYTF. CDR3 nucleotide sequence: TGTGCCAGCAGCCAAGAGGGAGGCGGCAGGACAACCTTGACTGGCTACACCTTC.